The rows below give T cell receptor beta chains drawn from one sample of a study of T cell repertoires in cytomegalovirus infection. No antigen is known for these receptors. TCRdb redid the calling of the reads with MiXCR, one entry per CDR3 protein. This table has 75,000 to 100,000 distinct CDR3 sequences, 25% to 30% appearing once. The sequencing used CD8+ T cells from cultured PBMCs, collected from culture after CMV antigen stimulation. All receptors derive from a human donor in good health (CMV status not recorded). Some clones in this sample may be carry-over from other donors' samples. CDR3s include the opening cysteine and the closing phenylalanine or tryptophan. The D gene is left open where the match is weak. The listing skips clone size in some rows; elsewhere it reads once, few, many or a size class.

v_gene: TRBV6-5; abundance: many; d_gene: TRBD2; j_gene: TRBJ2-7; CDR3nt: TGTGCCAGCAGTTACTCGAAACTAGCGGGGGGCTACGAGCAGTACTTC; CDR3aa: CASSYSKLAGGYEQYF
v_gene: TRBV19; abundance: -; d_gene: TRBD1; j_gene: TRBJ2-7; CDR3nt: TGTGCCAGTAGTATCAACAGGGGGCGAACAATCGAGCAGTACTTC; CDR3aa: CASSINRGRTIEQYF
v_gene: TRBV5-1; abundance: -; d_gene: TRBD1; j_gene: TRBJ2-5; CDR3nt: TGCGCCAGCAGCCCGGGACAGGGGAAAGAGACCCAGTACTTC; CDR3aa: CASSPGQGKETQYF
v_gene: TRBV6-1; abundance: few; d_gene: TRBD2; j_gene: TRBJ2-1; CDR3nt: TGTGCCAGCAGTGGAAATCCGGGACTAGCATCCAATGAGCAGTTCTTC; CDR3aa: CASSGNPGLASNEQFF
v_gene: TRBV7-8; abundance: many; d_gene: TRBD2; j_gene: TRBJ2-5; CDR3nt: TGTGCCAGCAGCTTAGCTAGCGGGGCGGTCCAAGAGACCCAGTACTTC; CDR3aa: CASSLASGAVQETQYF
v_gene: TRBV7-2; abundance: many; d_gene: -; j_gene: TRBJ1-4; CDR3nt: TGTGCCAGCACCACCCGCTGGGGTGATGAAAAACTGTTTTTT; CDR3aa: CASTTRWGDEKLFF
v_gene: TRBV27; abundance: -; d_gene: -; j_gene: TRBJ2-5; CDR3nt: TGTGCCAGCAGTTTAAGGTCTTTCCAAGAGACCCAGTACTTC; CDR3aa: CASSLRSFQETQYF
v_gene: TRBV28; abundance: few; d_gene: TRBD1; j_gene: TRBJ1-2; CDR3nt: TGTGCCAGCAGTGGGACAGGGAAGTCCTATGGCTACACCTTC; CDR3aa: CASSGTGKSYGYTF
v_gene: TRBV24-1; abundance: -; d_gene: -; j_gene: TRBJ2-5; CDR3nt: TGTGCCACCAGTGACGGGCCCCAAGAGACCCAGTACTTC; CDR3aa: CATSDGPQETQYF
v_gene: TRBV3-1; abundance: -; d_gene: -; j_gene: TRBJ2-1; CDR3nt: TGTGCCAGCAGCCAAGATCTTAACTACAATGAGCAGTTCTTC; CDR3aa: CASSQDLNYNEQFF
v_gene: TRBV5-1; abundance: -; d_gene: TRBD1; j_gene: TRBJ1-2; CDR3nt: TGCGCCAGCAGCGCCCCGGGACAGGGATCCGCTAACTATGGCTACACCTTC; CDR3aa: CASSAPGQGSANYGYTF
v_gene: TRBV15; abundance: -; d_gene: -; j_gene: TRBJ1-1; CDR3nt: TGTGCCACCAGCAGCCCCTTGACGACAGGGAACACTGAAGCTTTCTTT; CDR3aa: CATSSPLTTGNTEAFF
v_gene: TRBV24-1; abundance: medium-sized; d_gene: -; j_gene: TRBJ2-1; CDR3nt: TGTGCCACCAGTGACTACAATGAGCAGTTCTTC; CDR3aa: CATSDYNEQFF
v_gene: TRBV7-2; abundance: few; d_gene: TRBD1; j_gene: TRBJ2-7; CDR3nt: TGTGCCAGCAGCTTAGCAACAGGGGCCTACGAGCAGTACTTC; CDR3aa: CASSLATGAYEQYF
v_gene: TRBV11-2; abundance: -; d_gene: -; j_gene: TRBJ2-7; CDR3nt: TGTGCCAGCAGCTTAGCCCGGGGGCGGTACGAGCAGTACTTC; CDR3aa: CASSLARGRYEQYF
v_gene: TRBV29-1; abundance: few; d_gene: -; j_gene: TRBJ2-3; CDR3nt: TGCAGCGTCAACCGGGACGCGGGAGATACGCAGTATTTT; CDR3aa: CSVNRDAGDTQYF
v_gene: TRBV12-3/TRBV12-4; abundance: -; d_gene: -; j_gene: TRBJ2-6; CDR3nt: TGTGCCAGCAGTTTAGCCGAGGTAGGGGGAGCTGGGGCCAACGTCCTGACTTTC; CDR3aa: CASSLAEVGGAGANVLTF
v_gene: TRBV5-6; abundance: -; d_gene: -; j_gene: TRBJ2-3; CDR3nt: TGTGCCAGCAGCCGCTTACCAGATACGCAGTATTTT; CDR3aa: CASSRLPDTQYF
v_gene: TRBV27; abundance: -; d_gene: TRBD1; j_gene: TRBJ1-2; CDR3nt: TGTGCCAGCAGGAGCGACACAGGGGGCAATGGCTACACCTTC; CDR3aa: CASRSDTGGNGYTF
v_gene: TRBV4-1; abundance: many; d_gene: -; j_gene: TRBJ2-7; CDR3nt: TGTGCCAGCAGCCAAGTGAGGACTGGCTCCTACGAGCAGTACTTC; CDR3aa: CASSQVRTGSYEQYF
v_gene: TRBV11-2; abundance: few; d_gene: TRBD2; j_gene: TRBJ2-3; CDR3nt: TGTGCCAGCAGCAGACTAGCTAAACAGTATTTT; CDR3aa: CASSRLAKQYF
v_gene: TRBV6-1; abundance: -; d_gene: TRBD2; j_gene: TRBJ2-2; CDR3nt: TGTGCCAGCAGCCAGACTAGCGCAGGGACCGGGGAGCTGTTTTTT; CDR3aa: CASSQTSAGTGELFF
v_gene: TRBV11-2; abundance: -; d_gene: -; j_gene: TRBJ2-1; CDR3nt: TGTGCCAGCAGCTTAGTGAGCGGACAGTACAATGAGCAGTTCTTC; CDR3aa: CASSLVSGQYNEQFF
v_gene: TRBV2; abundance: -; d_gene: TRBD2; j_gene: TRBJ2-1; CDR3nt: TGTGCCAGCAGTAGACTAGCTACCGGCAATGAGCAGTTCTTC; CDR3aa: CASSRLATGNEQFF
v_gene: TRBV7-4; abundance: -; d_gene: -; j_gene: TRBJ2-1; CDR3nt: TGTGCCAACAGCTTAGAAGATCGAGGGTTGGACTCCTACAATGAGCAGTTCTTC; CDR3aa: CANSLEDRGLDSYNEQFF
v_gene: TRBV20-1; abundance: few; d_gene: -; j_gene: TRBJ1-1; CDR3nt: TGCAGTGCTCTGGTTGGGGACTTGAACACTGAAGCTTTCTTT; CDR3aa: CSALVGDLNTEAFF
v_gene: TRBV14; abundance: -; d_gene: TRBD1; j_gene: TRBJ1-1; CDR3nt: TGTGCCAGCAGCCATAATCGCCTGGACAGGGGGCAGGACACTGAAGCTTTCTTT; CDR3aa: CASSHNRLDRGQDTEAFF
v_gene: TRBV6-1; abundance: few; d_gene: TRBD1; j_gene: TRBJ1-1; CDR3nt: TGTGCCAGCAGTCCTCTCTCTGGGACAGCGAACACTGAAGCTTTCTTT; CDR3aa: CASSPLSGTANTEAFF
v_gene: TRBV7-9; abundance: -; d_gene: -; j_gene: TRBJ1-6; CDR3nt: TGTGCCAGCAGCCCAGATACAGGAAATTCACCCCTCCACTTT; CDR3aa: CASSPDTGNSPLHF
v_gene: TRBV19; abundance: -; d_gene: -; j_gene: TRBJ2-1; CDR3nt: TGTGCCAGTGGCGGGATTACTGTCTACAATGAGCAGTTCTTC; CDR3aa: CASGGITVYNEQFF
v_gene: TRBV30; abundance: -; d_gene: -; j_gene: TRBJ1-1; CDR3nt: TGTGCCTGGACTACGGGGGGGAACACTGAAGCTTTCTTT; CDR3aa: CAWTTGGNTEAFF
v_gene: TRBV28; abundance: -; d_gene: TRBD1; j_gene: TRBJ1-2; CDR3nt: TGTGCCAGCAGTCCGACAGGGTATAACTATGGCTACACCTTC; CDR3aa: CASSPTGYNYGYTF
v_gene: TRBV9; abundance: few; d_gene: -; j_gene: TRBJ2-3; CDR3nt: TGTGCCAGTAAAGCAGATACGCAGTATTTT; CDR3aa: CASKADTQYF
v_gene: TRBV7-2; abundance: many; d_gene: TRBD1; j_gene: TRBJ2-2; CDR3nt: TGTGCCAGCAGCCGGGACAGCCTCACCGGGGAGCTGTTTTTT; CDR3aa: CASSRDSLTGELFF